The 16 T cell receptor beta chains reported below all come from one sample, sequenced in a study of OX40 agonist ivuxolimab in advanced cancers. Measured with immunoSEQ multiplex PCR; TCRdb has only the in-frame clones, and not every one. The data contain 70,000 or so clones, about nine tenths of them seen just once; the ten biggest clones take up 2.5% to 3%. This specimen was CD4+ or CD8+ T cells sorted from blood, taken in a trial of the OX40 agonist ivuxolimab. These receptors were obtained from an adult with an advanced solid tumor such as melanoma, head and neck, liver or kidney cancer.

The table lists this clone with a count of one. The gene calls are TRBV30 and TRBJ2-5; D perhaps matches TRBD2 (6 bases). The CDR3 is 13 amino acids. In germline, CDR1 is GTSNPN, CDR2 SVGIG (reference sequence). Trimming stripped 1 base from V and 4 bases from J, with 10 bases between. CDR3 DNA: TGTGCCTGGAGTGATGGGGGAGGAGAGACCCAGTACTTC. This sequence encodes CAWSDGGGETQYF.

This clone was found once. V is TRBV14 and J is TRBJ2-3; D uncertain. Trimming took 0 bases from V and 9 from J, leaving 4 bases between them. The CDR3 runs 11 residues. CDR1 and CDR2 from the germline V gene are SGHDN and FVKESK. The CDR3 region has the DNA TGTGCCAGCAGCCAAGAGGCCACGCAGTATTTT. Translated: CASSQEATQYF.

The chain has TRBV2 and TRBJ2-1; no clear D. CDR3 length: 13 amino acids. Germline CDR1 SNHLY, CDR2 FYNNEI. Deletions cut 10 bases from V and 5 bases from J, with 15 bases between. The CDR3 is CATQSLANNEQFF. The CDR3 DNA sequence: TGTGCCACCCAAAGCTTGGCCAACAATGAGCAGTTCTTC.

The chain joins TRBV25-1 to TRBJ2-2, with 12 nucleotides matching TRBD1. V shed 4 bases and J 4 bases; nucleotides not matched to a gene: 10. This CDR3 has 18 residues. The germline V gene encodes CDR1 MGHDK and CDR2 SYGVNS. The CDR3: CASSAYHRDRGLTGELFF. The CDR3 coding sequence is TGTGCCAGCAGTGCCTATCACAGGGACAGGGGGCTCACCGGGGAGCTGTTTTTT.

The chain recombines TRBV9 with TRBJ2-5, with D maybe TRBD2 (5 bases). The V and J ends lost 5 bases and 2 bases respectively, with 16 bases between them. This CDR3 has 15 amino acids. In germline, CDR1 is SGDLS, CDR2 YYNGEE. CDR3 amino acids: CASSVLGSNQETQYF. CDR3 in DNA: TGTGCCAGCAGTGTCCTGGGGAGCAATCAAGAGACCCAGTACTTC.

The CDR3 DNA follows: TGTGCCAGCAGCCTCGGACAGCATGGCTACACCTTC. Its translation is CASSLGQHGYTF. This chain joins TRBV6-5 and TRBJ1-2, with a weak D call TRBD1 (6 bases). The germline V gene encodes CDR1 MNHEY and CDR2 SVGAGI. This CDR3 spans 12 amino acids. The V end lost 6 bases, the J end lost 6 bases, and 11 bases lay between the germline ends.

This chain uses TRBV5-1 with TRBJ2-1, with D perhaps assigned TRBD1 or TRBD2 (5 bases each). This CDR3 is built from 14 residues. V was trimmed by 0 bases and J by 8 bases, leaving 12 bases between them. Germline CDR1 reads SGHRS; CDR2 reads YFSETQ. The CDR3 sequence is CASSLVGVLDEQFF. The CDR3, as DNA: TGCGCCAGCAGCTTGGTGGGGGTTCTCGATGAGCAGTTCTTC. The full variable domain, with the rest looked up from reference TRBV5-1 and TRBJ2-1, is KAGVTQTPRYLIKTRGQQVTLSCSPISGHRSVSWYQQTPGQGLQFLFEYFSETQRNKGNFPGRFSGRQFSNSRSEMNVSTLELGDSALYLCASSLVGVLDEQFFGPGTRLTVL.

V and J are TRBV6-6 and TRBJ2-3; D is possibly TRBD2 (6 bases). This CDR3 has 15 amino acids. Germline loops: CDR1 MNHNY, CDR2 SVGAGI (reference sequence). V was trimmed by 4 bases and J by 3 bases, leaving 14 bases between them. CDR3 amino acids: CASSSTFGGTDTQYF. For the CDR3, the DNA is TGTGCCAGCAGTTCGACCTTTGGGGGGACAGATACGCAGTATTTT.

The chain is built from TRBV5-4 and TRBJ2-7, with 9 bases that match TRBD1. Trimming at V came to 4 bases and at J to 2 bases, leaving 10 bases not matched to a gene. The CDR3 extends over 16 amino acids. CDR1 is SGHNT and CDR2 is YYREEE in the germline V gene (reference sequence). This CDR3 reads CASSPTGGIGTYEQYF. The CDR3 nucleotides read TGTGCCAGCAGCCCGACAGGGGGAATAGGGACCTACGAGCAGTACTTC.

The chain uses TRBV15 and TRBJ2-1, with 7 positions matching TRBD1. In germline, CDR1 is LNHNV, CDR2 YYDKDF (reference sequence). The V gene end was trimmed by 0 bases and the J gene end by 1 base; junction bases not matched to a gene: 0. The CDR3 runs to 15 residues. CDR3 sequence reads: CATSREQGSYNEQFF. In DNA form, the CDR3 reads TGTGCCACCAGCAGAGAACAGGGGTCCTACAATGAGCAGTTCTTC.

V gene TRBV28 combines with J gene TRBJ1-2; D is unclear. This CDR3 spans 12 amino acids. Between the trimmed V and J ends, which lost 2 bases and 4 bases, there was a span of 5 bases. Germline loops: CDR1 MDHEN, CDR2 SYDVKM. The DNA for the CDR3 is TGTGCCAGCAGTTTAGAACCCTATGGCTACACCTTC. It yields the protein CASSLEPYGYTF.

The chain has TRBV28 and TRBJ1-5, with TRBD1 identical over 8 bases. CDR3 length: 15 amino acids. Germline CDR1 reads MDHEN; CDR2 reads SYDVKM. J was trimmed by 1 base and V by 7 bases; bases with no gene match: 6. The CDR3 spells CASIAQGASNQPQHF. The CDR3 nucleotides are TGTGCCAGCATCGCTCAGGGGGCCAGCAATCAGCCCCAGCATTTT. Together with reference TRBV28 and TRBJ1-5, the CDR3 gives the full variable domain: DVKVTQSSRYLVKRTGEKVFLECVQDMDHENMFWYRQDPGLGLRLIYFSYDVKMKEKGDIPEGYSVSREKKERFSLILESASTNQTSMYLCASIAQGASNQPQHFGDGTRLSIL.

V and J are TRBV27 and TRBJ2-2; TRBD1 agrees at 8 bases. The V segment lost 6 bases and the J segment 6 bases; nucleotides outside the gene matches: 9. The CDR3 has 15 amino acids. CDR1 is MNHEY, CDR2 SMNVEV, per germline (reference sequence). This chain's CDR3 is CASRMAQGASGELFF. DNA of the CDR3: TGTGCCAGCAGAATGGCGCAGGGGGCGTCCGGGGAGCTGTTTTTT.

This clone has more than one count but fewer than ten. The chain links TRBV30 to TRBJ1-1, with 7 bases aligning to TRBD1. The CDR3 is 14 residues long. V trimming: 0 bases; J trimming: 7 bases; junction bases outside the gene matches: 8. Germline V gene sequence: CDR1 GTSNPN, CDR2 SVGIG (reference sequence). This CDR3 is CAWSVLGTANEAFF. The CDR3 DNA reads as TGTGCCTGGAGTGTATTGGGGACAGCAAATGAAGCTTTCTTT.

The gene calls are TRBV7-9 and TRBJ2-6, with a tentative D call TRBD1 (5 bases). CDR3 length equals 16 residues. CDR1 and CDR2 from the germline V gene are SEHNR and FQNEAQ (reference sequence). The ends were cut back, 4 bases at V and 0 bases at J, with 10 bases in the middle. CDR3 protein: CASSSTARSGANVLTF. CDR3 DNA sequence: TGTGCCAGCAGCTCGACAGCCCGCTCTGGGGCCAACGTCCTGACTTTC.

The rearrangement uses TRBV6-6 and TRBJ2-5, with D unresolved. The DNA end is more similar to TRBJ2-7, so the J call may be wrong. Germline V gene sequence: CDR1 MNHNY, CDR2 SVGAGI (reference sequence). The CDR3 contains 15 residues. This chain's CDR3 is CASSYDTPTSYEQYF. The CDR3 coding sequence is TGTGCCAGCAGTTATGACACCCCTACTTCCTACGAGCAGTACTTC.